The 18 T cell receptor beta chains given below trace back to one sample, sequenced in a study of Graves' ophthalmopathy and Graves' hyperthyroidism. The sequenced template was RNA, covering the TCR beta CDR3 region. First-round RT-PCR used HTBI primers; second-round multiplex PCR followed. TCRdb fed the multiplex PCR reads into MiXCR, producing one record per CDR3 protein. The sample includes 600,000 to 650,000 distinct CDR3 sequences, 22% seen only once; the top ten take about 6.6%. Sequencing used peripheral blood. Source of these receptors: a woman between 18 and 30 years old with stable Graves' hyperthyroidism. Some clones in this sample may be carry-over from other donors' samples.

This clonotype was counted at least ten times. The rearrangement uses TRBV6-1 and TRBJ1-5; the D is unclear. The CDR3 spans 11 residues. CDR1 is MNHNS, CDR2 SASEGT, per germline. Trimming left V 6 bases short and J 2 bases short, with 2 bases between. The CDR3 reads CASRGNQPQHF. The CDR3 nucleotides read TGTGCCAGCAGGGGCAATCAGCCCCAGCATTTT.

This clonotype is a singleton in its sample. The chain recombines TRBV28 with TRBJ2-7; tentatively, D is TRBD1 or TRBD2 (5 bases each). This CDR3 region has 14 residues. Trimming stripped 7 bases from V and 3 bases from J, with 16 bases between. Germline V gene data show CDR1 as MDHEN and CDR2 as SYDVKM. The CDR3 loop reads CASIQGPPSYEQYF. The CDR3 DNA sequence: TGTGCCAGCATCCAGGGACCCCCGAGCTACGAGCAGTACTTC.

V usage is TRBV15 and J usage is TRBJ1-5; tentatively, D is TRBD1 (6 bases). With 1 base removed from V and 0 bases from J, the gap between germline ends came to 10 bases. Germline V gene lookup returns CDR1 LNHNV and CDR2 YYDKDF (reference sequence). The CDR3 runs 16 residues. CDR3 sequence (DNA): TGTGCCACCAGCAGAGCCTTGGACAGTAGCAATCAGCCCCAGCATTTT. Translated, it gives CATSRALDSSNQPQHF. Full variable domain (rest looked up from reference TRBV15 and TRBJ1-5): DAMVIQNPRYQVTQFGKPVTLSCSQTLNHNVMYWYQQKSSQAPKLLFHYYDKDFNNEADTPDNFQSRRPNTSFCFLDIRSPGLGDTAMYLCATSRALDSSNQPQHFGDGTRLSIL.

This clonotype was counted at least ten times. The chain uses TRBV24-1 and TRBJ2-7; no firm D call. Germline V gene sequence: CDR1 KGHDR, CDR2 SFDVKD. The ends were cut back, 4 bases at V and 2 bases at J, with 11 bases in the middle. CDR3 length: 14 residues. The DNA for the CDR3 is TGTGCCACCAGTGACCCCGGACCGACCTACGAGCAGTACTTC. It codes for CATSDPGPTYEQYF.

This clonotype has a count of ten or more. The genes are TRBV6-1 and TRBJ2-2; D not certain. The germline V gene has CDR1 MNHNS and CDR2 SASEGT. The CDR3 consists of 14 residues. Trimming shortened V by 8 bases and J by 1 base, and 11 bases separated the two germline ends. This CDR3 is CASQMGGNTGELFF. The DNA of the CDR3 is TGTGCCAGCCAGATGGGCGGGAACACCGGGGAGCTGTTTTTT.

The J gene is TRBJ2-7, the V gene TRBV6-1; a possible D gene is TRBD2 (5 bases). V dropped 5 bases and J dropped 3 bases, with 8 bases sitting between them. CDR3 length equals 12 residues. Germline-derived CDR1 and CDR2 are MNHNS and SASEGT. The CDR3 nucleotides read TGTGCCAGCAGTAAACGGGACTACGAGCAGTACTTC. The encoded protein is CASSKRDYEQYF.

This clonotype was recorded many times. V is TRBV3-1 and J is TRBJ2-4; a possible D gene is TRBD1 (5 bases). The CDR3 contains 13 residues. V gave up 2 bases and J gave up 5 bases, with 7 bases separating them. CDR1 and CDR2 from the germline V gene are LGHDT and YNNKEL (reference sequence). CDR3 residues: CASSQRTQNIQYF. DNA for the CDR3: TGTGCCAGCAGCCAAAGGACACAAAACATTCAGTACTTC. The variable domain in full, completed from reference TRBV3-1 and TRBJ2-4, reads DTAVSQTPKYLVTQMGNDKSIKCEQNLGHDTMYWYKQDSKKFLKIMFSYNNKELIINETVPNRFSPKSPDKAHLNLHINSLELGDSAVYFCASSQRTQNIQYFGAGTRLSVL.

This clonotype was counted ten times or more. The chain uses TRBV6-1 and TRBJ2-7; 10 bases agree with TRBD2. This CDR3 comprises 15 residues. Unmatched junction bases numbered 13, after V lost 7 bases and J lost 7 bases. The germline V gene encodes CDR1 MNHNS and CDR2 SASEGT. The DNA of the CDR3 is TGTGCCAGCAATCACCTAGCGGGGGCCCTCGAAGAGCAGTACTTC. It codes for CASNHLAGALEEQYF.

This clonotype was counted many times. The genes are TRBV20-1 and TRBJ2-7; 8 bases map to TRBD2. CDR3 length equals 13 residues. In germline, CDR1 is DFQATT, CDR2 SNEGSKA (reference sequence). Germline trimming cut 3 bases from V and 2 bases from J; bases unmatched to any gene: 3. The CDR3 reads CSASGGDAYEQYF. CDR3 nucleotide sequence: TGCAGTGCTAGCGGGGGGGATGCCTACGAGCAGTACTTC.

This clonotype was found many times. The chain uses TRBV10-1 and TRBJ2-7, with 7 bases identical to TRBD1. There are 14 residues in the CDR3. Germline loops: CDR1 WNHNN, CDR2 SYGVQD (reference sequence). V lost 2 bases and J lost 3; bases outside the gene matches: 4. The CDR3: CASSERTGDYEQYF. The CDR3 DNA sequence: TGCGCCAGCAGTGAGAGGACAGGTGACTACGAGCAGTACTTC.

This clonotype was recorded many times. The gene calls are TRBV5-1 and TRBJ1-2; a weak D match, TRBD1 (5 bases). Germline CDR1 SGHRS, CDR2 YFSETQ. This CDR3 is built from 13 residues. V was shortened by 5 bases and J by 8 bases, with 16 bases between the two germline ends. Here the CDR3 reads CASREVDSDGYTF. CDR3 in DNA: TGCGCCAGCAGAGAAGTCGACAGTGACGGCTACACCTTC.

In this sample, this clonotype turned up many times. This chain links TRBV20-1 with TRBJ1-6; 7 nucleotides align to TRBD1. Germline CDR1 and CDR2: DFQATT and SNEGSKA (reference sequence). The CDR3 spans 13 residues. Losses at the gene ends were 5 bases for V and 9 bases for J; bases not matched to a gene: 7. Here the CDR3 DNA reads TGCAGTGCTCGGGGACAGTGGGGTTCACCCCTCCACTTT. The encoded protein is CSARGQWGSPLHF.

This clonotype was seen more than once but under ten times. The chain employs TRBV10-3 and TRBJ1-2; D remains unclear. In germline, CDR1 is ENHRY, CDR2 SYGVKD. CDR3 length equals 15 residues. Trimming stripped 1 base from V and 5 bases from J, with 14 bases between. CDR3 sequence reads: CAISELKQTLYGYTF. CDR3 in DNA: TGTGCCATCAGTGAGTTAAAACAGACTTTATATGGCTACACCTTC.

This clonotype was seen many times. The chain links TRBV20-1 to TRBJ1-6; D gene unclear. V lost 6 bases, J lost 3 bases, and 15 bases lay in between. The germline V gene encodes CDR1 DFQATT and CDR2 SNEGSKA (reference sequence). There are 15 residues in the CDR3. CDR3 in DNA: TGCAGTGCCAGACCCCTTCCGAACTATAATTCACCCCTCCACTTT. It yields the protein CSARPLPNYNSPLHF.

CDR3 DNA: TGTGCCAGCAGCCGATTAACGCCCGGGACTAGCGGCTCCTACGAGCAGTACTTC. As protein: CASSRLTPGTSGSYEQYF. The chain links TRBV6-2 or TRBV6-3 to TRBJ2-7; 11 bases line up with TRBD2. The CDR3 is made up of 18 amino acids. Trimming cost V 6 bases and J 0 bases; bases outside gene matches: 13. Germline V CDR1 and CDR2: MNHEY, SVGEGT.

Ten or more counts support this clonotype. CDR3 protein: CSARDRNQETQYF. The CDR3 DNA sequence: TGCAGTGCTAGAGATCGGAACCAAGAGACCCAGTACTTC. The chain has TRBV20-1 and TRBJ2-5; D remains unclear. The CDR3 loop spans 13 amino acids. V was shortened by 0 bases and J by 0 bases, with 5 bases between the two germline ends. Germline V gene sequence: CDR1 DFQATT, CDR2 SNEGSKA (reference sequence).

The chain has TRBV6-5 and TRBJ1-2; a weak D match, TRBD1 (5 bases). The CDR3 sequence is 15 residues long. V lost 2 bases and J 0 bases, leaving 10 bases between the germline ends. Germline V lookup: CDR1 MNHEY, CDR2 SVGAGI. The CDR3 sequence is CASSYDRQANYGYTF. The CDR3 DNA reads as TGTGCCAGCAGTTACGACAGACAAGCTAACTATGGCTACACCTTC.

This clonotype was observed at least ten times. The gene calls are TRBV6-1 and TRBJ1-2; 9 nucleotides align to TRBD1. Looked up from germline, CDR1 is MNHNS and CDR2 is SASEGT. The CDR3 contains 14 residues. Losses at the gene ends were 6 bases for V and 8 bases for J; bases not matched to a gene: 10. CDR3: CASRTGTGYMGYTF. CDR3 nucleotides: TGTGCCAGCAGGACCGGGACAGGGTATATGGGCTACACCTTC.